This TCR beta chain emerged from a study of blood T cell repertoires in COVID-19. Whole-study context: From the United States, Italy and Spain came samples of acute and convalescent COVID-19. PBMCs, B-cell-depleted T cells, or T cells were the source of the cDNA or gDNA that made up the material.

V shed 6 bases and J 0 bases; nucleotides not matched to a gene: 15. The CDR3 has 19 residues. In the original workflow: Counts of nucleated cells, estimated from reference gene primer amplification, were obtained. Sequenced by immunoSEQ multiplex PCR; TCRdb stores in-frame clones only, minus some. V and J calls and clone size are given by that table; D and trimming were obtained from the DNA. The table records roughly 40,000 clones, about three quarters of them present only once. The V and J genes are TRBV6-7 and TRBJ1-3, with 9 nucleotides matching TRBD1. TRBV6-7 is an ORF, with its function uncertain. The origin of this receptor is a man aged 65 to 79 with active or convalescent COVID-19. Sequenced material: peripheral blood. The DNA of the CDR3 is TGTGCCAGCAGCCCAGGACAGGGGTCGACTCATAGCTCTGGAAACACCATATATTTT. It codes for CASSPGQGSTHSSGNTIYF.